This T cell receptor (beta chain) was found in a study of control samples from healthy donors and cancer patients. Germline V gene sequence: CDR1 LGHNA, CDR2 YNFKEQ. This CDR3 contains 17 residues. V was clipped by 4 bases and J by 1 base, with 14 bases between them. Some clones are missing from TCRdb's copy, which holds only in-frame ones; the method was immunoSEQ multiplex PCR. There are about 54,000 clones in the sample; approximately 95% occur only once, and around 2% lies in the top ten. This chain connects TRBV4-2 to TRBJ1-6; D ambiguous. The sequenced material came from blood. The clonotype was recovered from a woman aged 30 to 39 in good health. This chain's CDR3 is CASSPPGLDSYNSPLHF. CDR3 DNA sequence: TGTGCCAGCAGCCCTCCGGGTTTGGATTCCTATAATTCACCCCTCCACTTT.